The following is a T cell receptor beta chain sequence with its context. The target antigen is unknown. These data are taken from a study of shared clonotypes between healthy human individuals. As for the study in general: Aged 18 to 49, the donors were two women and a few men.

Germline V gene lookup returns CDR1 SGHNT and CDR2 YYREEE (reference sequence). V dropped 3 bases and J dropped 0 bases, with 15 bases sitting between them. The length of the CDR3 is 17 residues. Genomic DNA of every subset was divided equally among multiple immunoSEQ plates. The protocol was immunoSEQ multiplex PCR, while the TCRdb copy is restricted to in-frame clones and leaves out a portion. The sample lists 2 million to 2.5 million clones; under 97% were seen once. Findings and limits, study-wide: The rarefaction results pointed to incomplete sorted-subset sequencing despite large depth.

The TCR was taken from a young man in good health. The sample consisted of naive CD4+ T cells sorted from blood. Subset in this sample: CD45RA+ positively selected. The rearrangement joins TRBV5-4 to TRBJ2-2; D is undetermined. The CDR3 loop is CASSSVGRQPNTGELFF. The CDR3 bases are TGTGCCAGCAGCTCGGTGGGTCGGCAGCCGAACACCGGGGAGCTGTTTTTT.